The 23 T cell receptor beta chains in this list originate from one sample, sequenced in a study of regulatory T cells in long-lasting Graves disease. Library construction for TCR beta used iRepertoire HTBI primers and Arm-PCR of CDR3 regions. One entry per CDR3 protein results from TCRdb running MiXCR on the multiplex PCR reads. Of under 450,000 distinct CDR3 sequences in the sample, approximately 25% were seen once. Time point indicated: persistent/refractory GD, antithyroid drugs over 5 years with positive TRAb. Preparation of the TCR library used RNA extracted from PBMCs. This material consisted of peripheral blood mononuclear cells (PBMCs), taken when the disease was refractory, from a patient treated with antithyroid drugs. Receptors were obtained from a middle-aged woman with Graves disease.

This clonotype was observed many times. The DNA for the CDR3 is TGTGCCAGCAGCTCCGGACAGAAACTGTTTTTT. This sequence encodes CASSSGQKLFF. The chain carries TRBV7-6 and TRBJ1-4; perhaps TRBD1 as D (6 bases). With 4 bases removed from V and 11 bases from J, the gap between germline ends came to 8 bases. The CDR3 covers 11 residues. In germline, CDR1 is SGHVS, CDR2 FNYEAQ.

The chain uses TRBV7-2 and TRBJ2-5; 9 bases fit TRBD1. Germline V gene sequence: CDR1 SGHTA, CDR2 FQGNSA. V trimming: 6 bases; J trimming: 4 bases; junction bases outside the gene matches: 12. CDR3 length equals 16 residues. The CDR3 sequence: CASRSGTGRTTETQYF. CDR3 DNA sequence: TGTGCCAGCAGGTCAGGGACAGGGCGAACTACAGAGACCCAGTACTTC.

This clonotype was seen at least ten times. The V and J genes are TRBV28 and TRBJ1-5, with D possibly being TRBD1 (5 bases). CDR1 MDHEN and CDR2 SYDVKM come from the germline V gene. The V end was cut by 1 base, the J end by 0 bases, with 10 bases between. This CDR3 has 16 amino acids. The CDR3 DNA reads as TGTGCCAGCAGTTTATTCGGGGGACTTAGCAATCAGCCCCAGCATTTT. It translates to CASSLFGGLSNQPQHF.

Only a few counts were recorded for this clonotype. V usage is TRBV20-1 and J usage is TRBJ2-3, with D tentatively TRBD2 (6 bases). The CDR3 totals 14 residues. The germline V gene has CDR1 DFQATT and CDR2 SNEGSKA (reference sequence). The ends were cut back, 6 bases at V and 2 bases at J, with 15 bases in the middle. CDR3 bases: TGCAGTGCCAAAATAGCGGCCAACACAGATACGCAGTATTTT. Translating it yields CSAKIAANTDTQYF.

Worth noting for this clonotype: A much bigger clone sits one base away, suggesting this may be a read error. The rearrangement joins TRBV6-1 to TRBJ1-4, with 8 bases that match TRBD1. The CDR3 covers 14 residues. Germline V gene data show CDR1 as MNHNS and CDR2 as SASEGT. Germline trimming cut 6 bases from V and 5 bases from J; bases unmatched to any gene: 5. CDR3 sequence: CASRRQGINEKLFF. For the CDR3, the DNA is TGTGCCAGCAGACGACAGGGGATAAATGAAAAACTGTTTTTT.

This clonotype has ten or more counts. The J gene is TRBJ2-2, the V gene TRBV28, with 12 nucleotides matching TRBD2. CDR3 length equals 15 residues. CDR1 MDHEN and CDR2 SYDVKM come from the germline V gene. V shed 6 bases and J 8 bases; nucleotides not matched to a gene: 7. This chain's CDR3 is CASSPLAGGSGELFF. CDR3 coding DNA: TGTGCCAGCAGCCCTCTAGCGGGAGGGTCTGGGGAGCTGTTTTTT.

This clonotype was recorded at least ten times. The chain recombines TRBV20-1 with TRBJ2-5, with 8 bases matching TRBD2. With V trimmed by 6 bases and J by 5 bases, 17 bases remained unmatched. Germline V lookup: CDR1 DFQATT, CDR2 SNEGSKA (reference sequence). This CDR3 region has 16 residues. The chain's CDR3 is CSATAPGTSSGETQYF. The CDR3 DNA reads TGCAGTGCCACGGCTCCCGGGACTAGTTCGGGGGAGACCCAGTACTTC.

The chain employs TRBV19 and TRBJ2-1; TRBD2 matches at 9 bases. The CDR3 is 15 residues long. Trimming at V came to 3 bases and at J to 11 bases, leaving 11 bases not matched to a gene. Germline V gene lookup returns CDR1 LNHDA and CDR2 SQIVND (reference sequence). CDR3 amino acids: CASSMSGRTLSQQFF. Written as DNA, the CDR3 is TGTGCCAGTAGTATGAGCGGGAGGACCTTGTCTCAGCAGTTCTTC.

The gene calls are TRBV2 and TRBJ2-6; D might be TRBD1 (5 bases). Deletions cut 6 bases from V and 0 bases from J, with 9 bases between. The CDR3 consists of 15 residues. Germline V gives CDR1 SNHLY, CDR2 FYNNEI. CDR3 nucleotide sequence: TGTGCCAGCAGGACAGACGCCTCTGGGGCCAACGTCCTGACTTTC. The encoded protein is CASRTDASGANVLTF.

The V call is TRBV20-1, the J call TRBJ2-7; D gene uncertain. V shed 3 bases and J shed 2 bases, with 8 bases lying between them. The CDR3 runs to 12 residues. CDR1 DFQATT and CDR2 SNEGSKA come from the germline V gene (reference sequence). Here the CDR3 reads CSARSAAYEQYF. Written as DNA, the CDR3 is TGCAGTGCTAGGTCGGCGGCCTACGAGCAGTACTTC.

This clonotype was seen at least ten times. The chain couples TRBV12-3 or TRBV12-4 to TRBJ2-2; 9 positions agree with TRBD2. J was trimmed by 1 base and V by 8 bases; bases with no gene match: 8. The CDR3 runs to 16 residues. The CDR3 is CASCLVAGVNTGELFF. As DNA, the CDR3 is TGTGCCAGCTGTCTAGTAGCGGGGGTGAACACCGGGGAGCTGTTTTTT.

This clonotype was seen only a few times. The chain couples TRBV14 to TRBJ2-1; 8 bases align to TRBD2. Losses at the gene ends were 3 bases for V and 0 bases for J; bases not matched to a gene: 10. The CDR3 has 18 amino acids. CDR1 and CDR2 from the germline V gene are SGHDN and FVKESK. The CDR3 here is CASSHGLSLAGSYNEQFF. As DNA, the CDR3 is TGTGCCAGCAGCCATGGTTTATCGCTAGCGGGCTCCTACAATGAGCAGTTCTTC.

This clonotype was observed at least ten times. This chain links TRBV19 with TRBJ2-5; possible D gene TRBD1, 6 bases. In germline, CDR1 is LNHDA, CDR2 SQIVND (reference sequence). There are 15 residues in the CDR3. Trimming took 4 bases from V and 5 from J, leaving 17 bases between them. The CDR3 nucleotides are TGTGCCAGTAGTAACCACGACAGGCATCGGGAGACCCAGTACTTC. Translated: CASSNHDRHRETQYF.

This clonotype was seen ten or more times. V is TRBV20-1 and J is TRBJ2-7; TRBD1 aligns across 11 bases. Germline CDR1 and CDR2: DFQATT and SNEGSKA (reference sequence). The CDR3 has 13 residues. V was pared by 5 bases and J by 4 bases, with 4 bases of the junction left unmatched. The CDR3 here is CSAPDRGRYEQYF. For the CDR3, the DNA is TGCAGTGCTCCGGACAGGGGGCGGTACGAGCAGTACTTC.

This clonotype was recorded a few times. V usage is TRBV19 and J usage is TRBJ1-2, with D possibly TRBD1 on 6 matching bases. The CDR3 has 15 residues. V lost 2 bases and J lost 8, with 18 bases in between. The V gene's germline CDR1 is LNHDA and CDR2 SQIVND (reference sequence). CDR3 region: CASSISGAGQAGYTF. In DNA, the CDR3 is TGTGCCAGTAGTATATCGGGGGCTGGGCAAGCCGGCTACACCTTC. Full variable domain (rest looked up from reference TRBV19 and TRBJ1-2): DGGITQSPKYLFRKEGQNVTLSCEQNLNHDAMYWYRQDPGQGLRLIYYSQIVNDFQKGDIAEGYSVSREKKESFPLTVTSAQKNPTAFYLCASSISGAGQAGYTFGSGTRLTVV.

This clonotype was seen a few times. The chain couples TRBV4-1 to TRBJ1-1; D gene unclear. The V and J ends lost 4 bases and 1 base respectively, with 13 bases between them. Germline CDR1 reads MGHRA; CDR2 reads YSYEKL. The CDR3 has 15 amino acids. This CDR3 is CASSLTPRENTEAFF. DNA for the CDR3: TGCGCCAGCAGCCTAACACCCCGAGAGAACACTGAAGCTTTCTTT.

The J gene is TRBJ2-3, the V gene TRBV28, with TRBD2 identical over 9 bases. CDR1 and CDR2 from the germline V gene are MDHEN and SYDVKM. With V trimmed by 6 bases and J by 1 base, 5 bases remained unmatched. The CDR3 is 15 residues long. CDR3: CASRGGGVGTDTQYF. The DNA for the CDR3 is TGTGCCAGCAGGGGCGGGGGGGTTGGCACAGATACGCAGTATTTT.

The gene calls are TRBV7-3 and TRBJ2-6, with D perhaps given as TRBD1 or TRBD2 (5 bases each). CDR3 size: 18 residues. Germline V gene lookup returns CDR1 SGHTA and CDR2 FQGTGA. With 5 bases removed from V and 2 bases from J, the gap between germline ends came to 19 bases. CDR3 protein: CASSMYLLWGTGANVLTF. DNA of the CDR3: TGTGCCAGCAGCATGTATCTTTTATGGGGGACTGGGGCCAACGTCCTGACTTTC. Combining the CDR3 with reference TRBV7-3 and TRBJ2-6 gives the whole variable domain GAGVSQTPSNKVTEKGKYVELRCDPISGHTALYWYRQSLGQGPEFLIYFQGTGAADDSGLPNDRFFAVRPEGSVSTLKIQRTERGDSAVYLCASSMYLLWGTGANVLTFGAGSRLTVL.

This clonotype was seen many times. The CDR3 is CASSLSGRRAFF. The CDR3 region has the DNA TGTGCCAGCAGTTTGTCCGGGAGGCGAGCTTTCTTT. The chain uses TRBV12-3 or TRBV12-4 and TRBJ1-1; D is ambiguous. V lost 3 bases and J 10 bases, leaving 12 bases between the germline ends. The CDR3 has 12 residues.

At least ten counts were recorded for this clonotype. The chain links TRBV28 to TRBJ2-2, with TRBD2 identical over 10 bases. Germline values: CDR1 MDHEN, CDR2 SYDVKM. J was trimmed by 8 bases and V by 2 bases; bases with no gene match: 5. The CDR3 runs to 15 residues. CDR3 coding DNA: TGTGCCAGCAGTTTACTGTCTAGCGGGAGTGGGGAGCTGTTTTTT. Translating gives CASSLLSSGSGELFF.

This clonotype was found many times. The chain employs TRBV11-2 and TRBJ2-7; D might be TRBD2 (6 bases). Trimming removed 6 bases from V and 3 bases from J, with 18 bases in between. This CDR3 comprises 15 residues. Germline V lookup: CDR1 SGHAT, CDR2 FQNNGV. The CDR3 reads CASSSGTAGIYEQYF. In DNA, the CDR3 is TGTGCCAGCAGTTCCGGGACGGCGGGGATCTACGAGCAGTACTTC.

This clonotype was seen ten or more times. The V call is TRBV2, the J call TRBJ1-4, with D uncertain. Germline V gene data show CDR1 as SNHLY and CDR2 as FYNNEI. The CDR3 is made up of 13 amino acids. The V end was cut by 4 bases, the J end by 2 bases, with 5 bases between. The CDR3 spells CASSGRTNEKLFF. Written as DNA, the CDR3 is TGTGCCAGCAGTGGGCGGACTAATGAAAAACTGTTTTTT.

In its sample, this clonotype was seen many times. This chain connects TRBV20-1 to TRBJ1-4; the D gene is possibly TRBD1 (5 bases). Germline CDR1 DFQATT, CDR2 SNEGSKA (reference sequence). The CDR3 runs 12 residues. The CDR3 loop reads CSGQATNEKLFF. The CDR3 DNA reads as TGCAGCGGACAAGCAACTAATGAAAAACTGTTTTTT.